The entry that follows covers one T cell receptor beta chain sequence. This entry belongs to a study of identical twins' blood T cells. Likely shared infections and vaccines: all three twin pairs were reared together. TCRdb used MiXCR to reprocess the 5' RACE reads, holding one entry per CDR3 protein. This sample has 400,000 or so distinct CDR3 sequences, with 28% found just once. This CDR3 region has 17 residues. Trimming stripped 6 bases from V and 4 bases from J, with 23 bases between. The V gene's germline CDR1 is SNHLY and CDR2 FYNNEI. The sequence was collected from a woman aged 18-49 years in good health. V gene TRBV2 combines with J gene TRBJ2-3, with D possibly being TRBD2 (6 bases). Sequenced input: PBMCs. The CDR3 sequence is CASRAPGGVGSPDTQYF. Written as DNA, the CDR3 is TGTGCCAGCAGAGCCCCTGGCGGGGTGGGGTCTCCAGATACGCAGTATTTT.